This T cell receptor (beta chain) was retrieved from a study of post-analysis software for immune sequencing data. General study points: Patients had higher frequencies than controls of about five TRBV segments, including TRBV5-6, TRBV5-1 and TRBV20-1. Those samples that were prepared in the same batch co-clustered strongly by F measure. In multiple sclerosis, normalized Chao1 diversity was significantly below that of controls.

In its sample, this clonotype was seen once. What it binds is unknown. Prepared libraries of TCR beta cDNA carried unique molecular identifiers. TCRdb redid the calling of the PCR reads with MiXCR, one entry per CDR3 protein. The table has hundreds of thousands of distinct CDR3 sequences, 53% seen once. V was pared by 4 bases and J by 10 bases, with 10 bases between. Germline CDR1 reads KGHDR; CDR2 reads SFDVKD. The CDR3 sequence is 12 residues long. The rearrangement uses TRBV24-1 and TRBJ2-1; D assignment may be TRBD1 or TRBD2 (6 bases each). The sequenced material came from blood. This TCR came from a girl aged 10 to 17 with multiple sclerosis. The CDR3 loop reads CATSEGGREQFF. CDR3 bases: TGTGCCACCAGTGAGGGGGGCAGGGAGCAGTTCTTC.